The 26 T cell receptor beta chains in this list originate from one sample, sequenced in a study of blood T cells in healthy people across ages. Then a second PCR, running about 6 to 12 cycles, was carried out with a sample-barcoded 5' primer and a J-beta primer mix. TCRdb re-derived calls from the 5' RACE reads in MiXCR, one entry per CDR3 protein. The top ten clones hold around 21% of a sample with some 920,000 distinct CDR3 sequences, roughly 51% of them seen once. Sequenced material: blood. The receptors originated from a woman aged 60-75 years in good health.

CDR3 nucleotide sequence: TGTGCCAGCAGCTTAGTCGGAGGACAGGGTCCCTCCGAGCAGTACTTC. Translation gives CASSLVGGQGPSEQYF. The chain joins TRBV11-2 to TRBJ2-7; 8 bases map to TRBD1. The V and J ends lost 1 base and 6 bases, in that order; junction bases with no gene match: 11. The CDR3 extends over 16 amino acids. The V gene's germline CDR1 is SGHAT and CDR2 FQNNGV.

The J gene is TRBJ2-7, the V gene TRBV14; D uncertain. Looked up from germline, CDR1 is SGHDN and CDR2 is FVKESK. The CDR3 is 13 amino acids. V was clipped by 4 bases and J by 5 bases, with 12 bases between them. The DNA for the CDR3 is TGTGCCAGCAGCCTTTCCCTTTTACACGAGCAGTACTTC. Translating it yields CASSLSLLHEQYF.

This clonotype came up a few times. The chain is built from TRBV28 and TRBJ2-4, with D possibly matching TRBD2 (5 bases). Germline-derived CDR1 and CDR2 are MDHEN and SYDVKM. Trimming removed 6 bases from V and 9 bases from J, with 21 bases in between. CDR3 length equals 15 residues. The CDR3 reads CASRIKGRDWGIQYF. The CDR3 DNA reads TGTGCCAGCAGAATAAAGGGCCGGGATTGGGGCATTCAGTACTTC.

This clonotype turned up a few times. The gene calls are TRBV28 and TRBJ2-3; TRBD1 or TRBD2 may be the D gene (6 bases each). The germline V gene encodes CDR1 MDHEN and CDR2 SYDVKM. The ends were cut back, 4 bases at V and 6 bases at J, with 17 bases in the middle. This CDR3 is 15 amino acids long. The CDR3 protein is CASSWGAIATDTQYF. CDR3 sequence (DNA): TGTGCCAGCAGTTGGGGGGCTATAGCTACCGATACGCAGTATTTT.

The chain couples TRBV7-9 to TRBJ2-4, with unresolved D. The DNA end is more similar to TRBJ2-7, so the J call may be wrong. The CDR3 totals 14 residues. The germline CDR1 and CDR2 sequences are SEHNR and FQNEAQ (reference sequence). The CDR3 DNA sequence: TGTGCCAGCAGCTCCGTATCATTCTCCTACGAGCAGTACTTC. Translated, it gives CASSSVSFSYEQYF.

The rearrangement uses TRBV19 and TRBJ1-1, with D possibly being TRBD1 (6 bases). CDR3 length: 14 amino acids. V lost 6 bases and J 0 bases, leaving 11 bases between the germline ends. Germline values: CDR1 LNHDA, CDR2 SQIVND (reference sequence). DNA of the CDR3: TGTGCCAGTAGAACACAGGGCCTGAACACTGAAGCTTTCTTT. Translation: CASRTQGLNTEAFF.

There are many counts of this clonotype. The V call is TRBV12-3 or TRBV12-4, the J call TRBJ2-7, with 7 bases matching TRBD1. The CDR3 is made up of 13 amino acids. Trimming took 6 bases from V and 2 from J; bases not matched to a gene: 4. The CDR3 here is CASSLTGTYEQYF. In nucleotides, the CDR3 is TGTGCCAGCAGCTTGACAGGGACCTACGAGCAGTACTTC.

The chain combines TRBV11-1 with TRBJ2-5; a weak D match, TRBD1 (6 bases). The ends were cut back, 7 bases at V and 1 base at J, with 13 bases in the middle. Germline V gene data show CDR1 as SGHAT and CDR2 as FQDESV (reference sequence). This CDR3 comprises 14 residues. CDR3 residues: CASNAGQSQETQYF. The CDR3 DNA sequence: TGTGCCAGCAATGCCGGACAGAGCCAAGAGACCCAGTACTTC. Supplemented by reference TRBV11-1 and TRBJ2-5, the full variable domain reads EAEVAQSPRYKITEKSQAVAFWCDPISGHATLYWYRQILGQGPELLVQFQDESVVDDSQLPKDRFSAERLKGVDSTLKIQPAELGDSAMYLCASNAGQSQETQYFGPGTRLLVL.

This clonotype was observed a handful of times. This chain joins TRBV15 and TRBJ1-2; no clear D gene. V dropped 0 bases and J dropped 6 bases, with 11 bases sitting between them. The germline CDR1 and CDR2 sequences are LNHNV and YYDKDF (reference sequence). The CDR3 sequence is 14 residues long. The CDR3 region is CATSRDRNDHGYTF. In nucleotides, the CDR3 is TGTGCCACCAGCAGAGACAGGAATGACCATGGCTACACCTTC.

The chain uses TRBV20-1 and TRBJ1-1; weak D call: TRBD1 (6 bases). Trimming pared 6 bases from V and 0 bases from J, leaving 11 bases between. This CDR3 has 13 amino acids. Germline loops: CDR1 DFQATT, CDR2 SNEGSKA (reference sequence). As DNA, the CDR3 is TGCAGTGCCCAGGACAGCCTGAACACTGAAGCTTTCTTT. Encoded protein: CSAQDSLNTEAFF.

V is TRBV24-1 and J is TRBJ2-5, with 10 bases identical to TRBD1. The germline gives CDR1 KGHDR, CDR2 SFDVKD. CDR3 length: 13 amino acids. The V gene end was trimmed by 9 bases and the J gene end by 3 bases; junction bases not matched to a gene: 3. The CDR3 loop reads CATGGQGKETQYF. Here the CDR3 DNA reads TGTGCCACCGGGGGACAGGGGAAAGAGACCCAGTACTTC.

The chain joins TRBV20-1 to TRBJ2-2; tentatively, D is TRBD2 (6 bases). CDR3 length: 13 residues. Germline V gene sequence: CDR1 DFQATT, CDR2 SNEGSKA (reference sequence). V was clipped by 4 bases and J by 4 bases, with 10 bases between them. In DNA, the CDR3 is TGCAGTGCTACCCAGACTAGCACCGGGGAGCTGTTTTTT. This sequence encodes CSATQTSTGELFF.

This clonotype was picked up a small number of times. The chain employs TRBV3-1 and TRBJ2-5; D remains ambiguous. Trimming cost V 1 base and J 0 bases, with 6 bases left between them. The V gene's germline CDR1 is LGHDT and CDR2 YNNKEL (reference sequence). This CDR3 comprises 14 residues. CDR3 protein: CASSQGLNQETQYF. The CDR3 bases are TGTGCCAGCAGCCAAGGCCTTAACCAAGAGACCCAGTACTTC.

The CDR3 region has the DNA TGTGCCAGCAGCCAAGGCGACGGGAACACAGATACGCAGTATTTT. Protein sequence: CASSQGDGNTDTQYF. V is TRBV3-1 and J is TRBJ2-3; possible D gene TRBD2, 5 bases. CDR3 length: 15 residues. V lost 1 base and J 2 bases, leaving 10 bases between the germline ends. Germline V gene data show CDR1 as LGHDT and CDR2 as YNNKEL (reference sequence).

This clonotype came up a few times. This sequence joins TRBV6-6 and TRBJ2-5; tentative D call: TRBD1 (6 bases). Trimming stripped 6 bases from V and 0 bases from J, with 17 bases between. Per the germline V gene, CDR1 is MNHNY and CDR2 is SVGAGI (reference sequence). The CDR3 contains 16 residues. The CDR3 protein is CASSASPDRHQETQYF. Written as DNA, the CDR3 is TGTGCCAGCAGCGCTTCACCGGACAGACACCAAGAGACCCAGTACTTC.

The rearrangement links TRBV20-1 to TRBJ1-5; 8 bases are shared with TRBD1. Germline V gene lookup returns CDR1 DFQATT and CDR2 SNEGSKA (reference sequence). This CDR3 has 17 amino acids. V shed 5 bases and J 3 bases; nucleotides not matched to a gene: 15. This CDR3 is CSASSYLGQGDNQPQHF. The CDR3 nucleotides are TGCAGTGCTTCCTCATATCTAGGACAGGGAGACAATCAGCCCCAGCATTTT.

The CDR3 nucleotides are TGTGCCAGCAGTTTGGGATGGCAGAATGAGCAGTTCTTC. Protein product: CASSLGWQNEQFF. This chain joins TRBV12-3 or TRBV12-4 and TRBJ2-1; D uncertain. This CDR3 contains 13 residues. V was trimmed by 3 bases and J by 7 bases, leaving 10 bases between them.

Only one count was recorded for this clonotype. The junction and the germline gene differ at one end; a read error may be behind it. V and J are TRBV30 and TRBJ1-2; possible D gene TRBD1, 5 bases. This CDR3 is built from 11 residues. The V gene's germline CDR1 is GTSNPN and CDR2 SVGIG (reference sequence). The CDR3 DNA reads TGTGCCGGGAGTGGGGGCTATGGCTACACCTTC. Its translation is CAGSGGYGYTF.

CDR3 bases: TGTGCCACCAGCAAAACACCGAACACTGAAGCTTTCTTT. Its translation: CATSKTPNTEAFF. The chain employs TRBV15 and TRBJ1-1; D uncertain. Trimming took off 4 bases at V and 1 base at J, with 7 bases between the two ends. Germline CDR1 and CDR2: LNHNV and YYDKDF (reference sequence). CDR3 size: 13 residues.

The chain couples TRBV24-1 to TRBJ2-7, with 9 nucleotides matching TRBD2. The germline CDR1 and CDR2 sequences are KGHDR and SFDVKD. The ends lost 4 bases at V and 4 bases at J; junction bases unmatched: 10. This CDR3 region has 16 residues. Written as DNA, the CDR3 is TGTGCCACCAGTGACCCCCAGCGCGGGAGGGGTTACGAGCAGTACTTC. This encodes CATSDPQRGRGYEQYF.

In its sample, this clonotype was seen a few times. This sequence joins TRBV20-1 and TRBJ2-4; D possibly uses TRBD1 or TRBD2 (5 bases each). The CDR3 runs 16 residues. The V and J ends lost 7 bases and 0 bases respectively, with 19 bases between them. The germline V gene encodes CDR1 DFQATT and CDR2 SNEGSKA (reference sequence). This CDR3 is CSVRQGRSIAKNIQYF. Written as DNA, the CDR3 is TGCAGTGTTAGGCAGGGACGATCAATAGCCAAAAACATTCAGTACTTC.

This clonotype was observed a single time. The rearrangement uses TRBV20-1 and TRBJ2-7, with a weak D call TRBD1 (6 bases). Trimming took 6 bases from V and 4 from J, leaving 19 bases between them. Germline CDR1 and CDR2: DFQATT and SNEGSKA (reference sequence). The CDR3 is made up of 14 amino acids. The CDR3 is CSATHLDSSYEQYF. The CDR3 DNA follows: TGCAGTGCGACCCACCTGGACAGTTCGTACGAGCAGTACTTC.

This chain uses TRBV7-2 with TRBJ2-5; TRBD2 matches at 7 bases. Germline V gene sequence: CDR1 SGHTA, CDR2 FQGNSA. V lost 2 bases to trimming and J lost 5 bases; unmatched junction nucleotides: 11. This CDR3 is built from 16 residues. The CDR3 here is CASSLWAGVRRETQYF. The CDR3 region has the DNA TGTGCCAGCAGCTTATGGGCGGGAGTCCGCCGGGAGACCCAGTACTTC.

This clonotype was detected once. V gene TRBV20-1 combines with J gene TRBJ2-7; possible D gene TRBD2, 5 bases. The CDR3 sequence is 17 residues long. V lost 0 bases and J lost 6, with 24 bases in between. Germline V gene data show CDR1 as DFQATT and CDR2 as SNEGSKA (reference sequence). The CDR3 DNA reads as TGCAGTGCTAGAGATCCTGGCCCGGGGAACATTTGGGGCGAGCAGTACTTC. The encoded protein is CSARDPGPGNIWGEQYF.

The chain joins TRBV28 to TRBJ2-6; TRBD2 aligns across 12 bases. The CDR3 sequence is 19 residues long. With 6 bases clipped from V and 0 bases from J, the junction kept 9 bases outside the gene matches. Germline V gene lookup returns CDR1 MDHEN and CDR2 SYDVKM. CDR3: CASSPPLAGGTSGANVLTF. Written as DNA, the CDR3 is TGTGCCAGCAGCCCACCTCTAGCGGGAGGGACCTCTGGGGCCAACGTCCTGACTTTC.

The gene calls are TRBV12-3 or TRBV12-4 and TRBJ2-7; 7 nucleotides line up with TRBD2. The J segment lost 6 bases and the V segment lost 2 bases, leaving 7 bases of the junction unmatched. This CDR3 comprises 14 residues. The CDR3 nucleotides read TGTGCCAGCAGTTTACAAGCGGGAATGGGCGAGCAGTACTTC. Residues: CASSLQAGMGEQYF.